These 19 T cell receptor beta chains share one sample of origin, sequenced in a study of blood T cell repertoires in COVID-19. Sequencing was performed with immunoSEQ multiplex PCR; in TCRdb, only in-frame clones are kept and a portion is missing. Found here are about 190,000 clones, around 76% of them singletons; the top ten hold around 8%. Material for sequencing was peripheral blood. Receptors originate from a woman aged 60-75 years with COVID-19, enrolled during active disease.

This sequence joins TRBV11-2 and TRBJ1-5; maybe TRBD1 (6 bases). Germline CDR1 reads SGHAT; CDR2 reads FQNNGV. This CDR3 region has 14 residues. Trimming removed 4 bases at V and 4 bases at J, with 11 bases between. CDR3 residues: CASSSGQSNQPQHF. The CDR3 nucleotides are TGTGCCAGCAGCTCCGGACAGTCGAATCAGCCCCAGCATTTT.

The J gene is TRBJ2-2, the V gene TRBV19; the D gene is possibly TRBD1 (5 bases). The CDR3 sequence is 12 residues long. Trimming stripped 5 bases from V and 7 bases from J, with 8 bases between. Germline CDR1 and CDR2: LNHDA and SQIVND (reference sequence). CDR3 in DNA: TGTGCCAGTAGTGTCCAGGGCGGGGAGCTGTTTTTT. Protein: CASSVQGGELFF.

This clone was counted a single time. The chain recombines TRBV29-1 with TRBJ1-6; 8 bases are shared with TRBD1. This CDR3 spans 13 amino acids. The germline V gene encodes CDR1 SQVTM and CDR2 ANQGSEA. Unmatched junction bases numbered 4, after V lost 4 bases and J lost 8 bases. CDR3 DNA: TGCAGCGTTGGACAGGGGAAGGATTCACCCCTCCACTTT. Its protein product is CSVGQGKDSPLHF.

This chain joins TRBV5-6 and TRBJ1-6, with 8 bases fitting TRBD1. Germline lookup yields CDR1 SGHDT and CDR2 YYEEEE. The trim removed 4 bases at V and 6 bases at J, leaving 9 bases unmatched. This CDR3 contains 16 residues. The CDR3 DNA sequence: TGTGCCAGCAGCAGAAGGACAGGGTTTACTAATTCACCCCTCCACTTT. Encoded protein: CASSRRTGFTNSPLHF.

The chain carries TRBV5-1 and TRBJ2-7, with 8 bases aligning to TRBD1. This CDR3 has 16 amino acids. Germline values: CDR1 SGHRS, CDR2 YFSETQ. J gave up 6 bases and V 0 bases, and 11 bases lay outside the gene matches. DNA of the CDR3: TGCGCCAGCAGCTTGGAGGGGCGAGGACAGGGAGGCGAGCAGTACGTC. Encoded protein: CASSLEGRGQGGEQYV.

V is TRBV9 and J is TRBJ1-4, with TRBD1 as a possible D gene (5 bases). The CDR3 sequence is 13 residues long. Germline V gene data show CDR1 as SGDLS and CDR2 as YYNGEE. V lost 4 bases, J lost 3 bases, and 7 bases lay in between. CDR3 amino acids: CASSRGPNEKLFF. The CDR3 DNA reads as TGTGCCAGCAGCAGGGGCCCTAATGAAAAACTGTTTTTT.

The chain uses TRBV28 and TRBJ1-1; TRBD1 matches at 7 bases. V trimming: 6 bases; J trimming: 5 bases; junction bases outside the gene matches: 12. The CDR3 totals 15 residues. The V gene's germline CDR1 is MDHEN and CDR2 SYDVKM. In DNA, the CDR3 is TGTGCCAGCAGCCAAAGGGGGCCGAGGAAGACTGAAGCTTTCTTT. Translation: CASSQRGPRKTEAFF.

The chain combines TRBV6-1 with TRBJ2-1; no clear D. Per the germline V gene, CDR1 is MNHNS and CDR2 is SASEGT. This CDR3 has 14 residues. Trimming pared 2 bases from V and 4 bases from J, leaving 9 bases between. The CDR3 is CASSELVEYNEQFF. Written as DNA, the CDR3 is TGTGCCAGCAGTGAATTGGTAGAATACAATGAGCAGTTCTTC.

The chain is built from TRBV5-5 and TRBJ1-2, with 10 bases lining up with TRBD1. The CDR3 covers 15 residues. The V gene end was trimmed by 3 bases and the J gene end by 4 bases; junction bases not matched to a gene: 6. CDR1 is SGHKS and CDR2 is YYEKEE in the germline V gene (reference sequence). CDR3 amino acids: CASSSPGQGTYGYTF. The CDR3 DNA sequence: TGTGCCAGCAGCTCGCCGGGACAGGGGACCTATGGCTACACCTTC.

The chain is built from TRBV29-1 and TRBJ1-2; D may be TRBD1 (6 bases). The CDR3 is made up of 11 amino acids. V was shortened by 5 bases and J by 5 bases, with 9 bases between the two germline ends. The V gene's germline CDR1 is SQVTM and CDR2 ANQGSEA. The CDR3 DNA follows: TGCAGCGTTCTCAGGGGTTATGGCTACACCTTC. Protein: CSVLRGYGYTF.

This sequence joins TRBV29-1 and TRBJ1-2, with 11 nucleotides matching TRBD1. The CDR3 is made up of 15 amino acids. The germline gives CDR1 SQVTM, CDR2 ANQGSEA. Losses at the gene ends were 6 bases for V and 2 bases for J; bases not matched to a gene: 8. CDR3 nucleotides: TGCAGCGTCGGCGGACAGGGGGCGACCAACTATGGCTACACCTTC. It is translated as CSVGGQGATNYGYTF. The variable domain in full, completed from reference TRBV29-1 and TRBJ1-2, reads SAVISQKPSRDICQRGTSLTIQCQVDSQVTMMFWYRQQPGQSLTLIATANQGSEATYESGFVIDKFPISRPNLTFSTLTVSNMSPEDSSIYLCSVGGQGATNYGYTFGSGTRLTVV.

The CDR3 DNA reads as TGCGCCAGCAGCCAAGGAGACAGCTCCTATAATTCACCCCTCCACTTT. This sequence encodes CASSQGDSSYNSPLHF. The chain employs TRBV4-1 and TRBJ1-6; possible D gene TRBD1, 5 bases. The CDR3 covers 16 residues. Germline-derived CDR1 and CDR2 are MGHRA and YSYEKL. Trimming cost V 1 base and J 0 bases, with 7 bases left between them.

Worth noting for this clone: Other DNA sequences in the same sample also yield this CDR3. The V gene is TRBV3-1 (or the pseudogene TRBV3-2), the J gene TRBJ1-2; 7 bases agree with TRBD1. This CDR3 is 14 amino acids long. Looked up from germline, CDR1 is LGHDT and CDR2 is YNNKEL (reference sequence). Unmatched junction bases numbered 6, after V lost 4 bases and J lost 4 bases. CDR3 loop: CASSPRTGGYGYTF. CDR3 bases: TGTGCCAGCAGCCCCCGGACAGGCGGCTATGGCTACACCTTC.

The chain combines TRBV20-1 with TRBJ2-1; a weak D match, TRBD2 (5 bases). CDR1 DFQATT and CDR2 SNEGSKA come from the germline V gene (reference sequence). The CDR3 is 14 residues long. Trimming left V 3 bases short and J 2 bases short, with 11 bases between. CDR3 sequence reads: CSASLAGPYNEQFF. The CDR3 coding sequence is TGCAGTGCTAGTCTCGCGGGCCCCTACAATGAGCAGTTCTTC.

This clone was counted a single time. The chain employs TRBV6-2 or TRBV6-3 and TRBJ2-3; weak D call: TRBD2 (7 bases). Germline V gene data show CDR1 as MNHEY and CDR2 as SVGEGT. This CDR3 is 12 amino acids long. V dropped 1 base and J dropped 9 bases, with 8 bases sitting between them. CDR3 amino acids: CASSYWGGTQYF. CDR3 nucleotide sequence: TGTGCCAGCAGTTACTGGGGGGGCACGCAGTATTTT.

A single count supports this clone. This chain links TRBV6-5 with TRBJ1-1, with 7 bases identical to TRBD1. The CDR3 loop spans 14 amino acids. Germline V gene data show CDR1 as MNHEY and CDR2 as SVGAGI. V was clipped by 7 bases and J by 4 bases; unmatched bases: 9. CDR3 DNA sequence: TGTGCCAGCAACACGCAGGGGGTCGGCACTGAAGCTTTCTTT. This sequence encodes CASNTQGVGTEAFF.

J is TRBJ2-2 and V is TRBV9; D might be TRBD1 (5 bases). V lost 0 bases and J 6 bases, leaving 18 bases between the germline ends. Germline loops: CDR1 SGDLS, CDR2 YYNGEE. CDR3 length: 17 residues. This CDR3 reads CASSVVPGFRAPGELFF. For the CDR3, the DNA is TGTGCCAGCAGCGTAGTCCCCGGGTTCAGGGCACCCGGGGAGCTGTTTTTT. Using reference TRBV9 and TRBJ2-2 for the parts outside the CDR3, the full variable domain is DSGVTQTPKHLITATGQRVTLRCSPRSGDLSVYWYQQSLDQGLQFLIQYYNGEERAKGNILERFSAQQFPDLHSELNLSSLELGDSALYFCASSVVPGFRAPGELFFGEGSRLTVL.

V and J are TRBV4-1 and TRBJ2-3; 13 bases match TRBD2. CDR1 is MGHRA and CDR2 is YSYEKL in the germline V gene. There are 17 residues in the CDR3. The J segment lost 4 bases and the V segment lost 6 bases, leaving 10 bases of the junction unmatched. CDR3 sequence (DNA): TGCGCCAGCAGTCTCAGGACCGGGACTAGCGGGGCAGATACGCAGTATTTT. Translated, it gives CASSLRTGTSGADTQYF.

The chain is built from TRBV19 and TRBJ2-5; D is perhaps TRBD1 (6 bases). Germline loops: CDR1 LNHDA, CDR2 SQIVND (reference sequence). The germline V and J ends were trimmed by 6 bases and 4 bases, with 18 bases remaining between them. This CDR3 is built from 15 residues. The CDR3 DNA follows: TGTGCCAGTAGCCTACCCGGGACACTTGGAGAGACCCAGTACTTC. This codes for CASSLPGTLGETQYF.